This entry is about one T cell receptor (beta chain). Antigen unknown. This specimen comes from a study of cytotoxic CD8 clonotypes in ibrutinib-treated CLL. The overall study: Collecting the response samples happened after a median 12 months of treatment, with a range of 6 to 36. Study-wide points: Treatment saw public clonotypes, which were uncommon, either contract or stay stable. Clonality climbed at ibrutinib response, then dropped toward baseline at progression.

The protocol was immunoSEQ multiplex PCR, while the TCRdb copy is restricted to in-frame clones and leaves out a portion. The sample holds 300,000 or so clones; 67% are singletons and the top ten take roughly 6.3%. CDR1 and CDR2 from the germline V gene are MNHNY and SVGAGI (reference sequence). CDR3 length equals 12 residues. V lost 5 bases and J 6 bases, leaving 10 bases between the germline ends. The sequences come from PBMCs, collected after 36 months of ibrutinib treatment. The rearrangement links TRBV6-6 to TRBJ1-2; D not certain. This clonotype was sampled from a human donor with chronic lymphocytic leukemia. Here the CDR3 reads CASSPGLDGYTF. CDR3 in DNA: TGTGCCAGCAGTCCCGGGCTTGATGGCTACACCTTC.